This is a list of T cell receptor beta chains from one sample in a study of shared clonotypes between healthy human individuals. Generated by immunoSEQ multiplex PCR, the TCRdb table keeps only in-frame clones and is missing some. The sample carries about 1.1 million clones, 70% to 80% recorded once. Sequencing was carried out using memory CD4+ T cells from PBMCs. All receptors come from a man aged 18 to 29 in good health. Some clones in this sample may be carry-over from other donors' samples. Both conserved end residues are part of each CDR3. A D gene is named only where the DNA matches it firmly. Clone size appears in some rows only: once, few, many, or a class for an expanded clone.

clone_size: .; j_call: TRBJ2-3; d_call: .; v_call: TRBV5-4; cdr3_nt: TGTGCCAGCAGCACGGGAGTCCGCACAGATACGCAGTATTTT; cdr3_aa: CASSTGVRTDTQYF
clone_size: .; j_call: TRBJ1-1; d_call: TRBD1; v_call: TRBV4-2; cdr3_nt: TGTGCCAGCAGCCAAGGGACAGGAATGAACACTGAAGCTTTCTTT; cdr3_aa: CASSQGTGMNTEAFF
clone_size: once; j_call: TRBJ1-2; d_call: TRBD1; v_call: TRBV28; cdr3_nt: TGTGCCAGCAGTTTATTCGGTATTAGGGGACAGGGTATCTATGGCTACACCTTC; cdr3_aa: CASSLFGIRGQGIYGYTF
clone_size: few; j_call: TRBJ2-1; d_call: TRBD2; v_call: TRBV15; cdr3_nt: TGTGCCACCCTTGGCGGGAGCTCTTCCTACAATGAGCAGTTCTTC; cdr3_aa: CATLGGSSSYNEQFF
clone_size: .; j_call: TRBJ1-2; d_call: .; v_call: TRBV5-5; cdr3_nt: TGTGCCAGCAGCTTTGATTTTGGGGATTTCTATGGCTACACCTTC; cdr3_aa: CASSFDFGDFYGYTF
clone_size: .; j_call: TRBJ2-1; d_call: TRBD2; v_call: TRBV18; cdr3_nt: TGTGCCAGCTTCCTAGCGGGAGGGAACAATGAGCAGTTCTTC; cdr3_aa: CASFLAGGNNEQFF
clone_size: .; j_call: TRBJ2-7; d_call: TRBD2; v_call: TRBV14; cdr3_nt: TGTGCCAGCAGCCAGGCCCCGGGGGCGGGGGGCACCTACGAGCAGTACTTC; cdr3_aa: CASSQAPGAGGTYEQYF
clone_size: .; j_call: TRBJ2-5; d_call: .; v_call: TRBV10-3; cdr3_nt: TGTGCCATCAGTGAGCGCTGGGGGCCCAAAGAGACCCAGTACTTC; cdr3_aa: CAISERWGPKETQYF
clone_size: few; j_call: TRBJ1-1; d_call: .; v_call: TRBV27; cdr3_nt: TGTGCCAGCAGAGGGGTCGGGTTGTACACTGAAGCTTTCTTT; cdr3_aa: CASRGVGLYTEAFF
clone_size: .; j_call: TRBJ1-5; d_call: .; v_call: TRBV19; cdr3_nt: TGTGCCAGTAGTATATCTCGCCAGGGGAACAATCAGCCCCAGCATTTT; cdr3_aa: CASSISRQGNNQPQHF
clone_size: once; j_call: TRBJ2-2; d_call: TRBD2; v_call: TRBV9; cdr3_nt: TGTGCCAGCAGCCCCCGGACTAGCGGGAGGGCCGGGGAGCTGTTTTTT; cdr3_aa: CASSPRTSGRAGELFF
clone_size: .; j_call: TRBJ2-3; d_call: .; v_call: TRBV5-1; cdr3_nt: TGCGCCAGCAGCTTGTTGTCAGATACGCAGTATTTT; cdr3_aa: CASSLLSDTQYF
clone_size: .; j_call: TRBJ1-2; d_call: TRBD1; v_call: TRBV11-2; cdr3_nt: TGTGCCAGCGTACGGGACAGCCTCTATGGCTACACCTTC; cdr3_aa: CASVRDSLYGYTF
clone_size: .; j_call: TRBJ2-5; d_call: TRBD1; v_call: TRBV7-9; cdr3_nt: TGTGCCAGCAGCCAGAGGCAGGGGGCGTACCAAGAGACCCAGTACTTC; cdr3_aa: CASSQRQGAYQETQYF
clone_size: .; j_call: TRBJ1-2; d_call: .; v_call: TRBV7-8; cdr3_nt: TGTGCCAGCAGCTTAATCGGTGGTGGCGATGATGGCTACACCTTC; cdr3_aa: CASSLIGGGDDGYTF
clone_size: .; j_call: TRBJ2-1; d_call: .; v_call: TRBV9; cdr3_nt: TGTGCCAGCAGCGTTTTCACCGGGAGCTCCTACAATGAGCAGTTCTTC; cdr3_aa: CASSVFTGSSYNEQFF
clone_size: .; j_call: TRBJ1-1; d_call: .; v_call: TRBV14; cdr3_nt: TGTGCCAGCAGCCAAGGAACGACAGCGAACACTGAAGCTTTCTTT; cdr3_aa: CASSQGTTANTEAFF
clone_size: .; j_call: TRBJ2-5; d_call: .; v_call: TRBV25-1; cdr3_nt: TGTGCCAGCAGCGCCTTAGGACAGGGAGGGGAGACCCAGTACTTC; cdr3_aa: CASSALGQGGETQYF
clone_size: .; j_call: TRBJ1-4; d_call: .; v_call: TRBV9; cdr3_nt: TGTGCCAGCAGCGTAGCGGCAGGGCTTGGGGAAAAACTGTTTTTT; cdr3_aa: CASSVAAGLGEKLFF
clone_size: .; j_call: TRBJ2-5; d_call: TRBD2; v_call: TRBV7-6; cdr3_nt: TGTGCCAGCAGCTCAGCGGGAACAGCGGGGGAGACCCAGTACTTC; cdr3_aa: CASSSAGTAGETQYF
clone_size: .; j_call: TRBJ1-1; d_call: TRBD1; v_call: TRBV18; cdr3_nt: TGTGCCAGCTCACCCGGACAGGGGGATGAAGCTTTCTTT; cdr3_aa: CASSPGQGDEAFF
clone_size: once; j_call: TRBJ2-7; d_call: .; v_call: TRBV7-2; cdr3_nt: TGTGCCAGCAGCCTCAAGGATTTAGTGCCGCAGTACTTC; cdr3_aa: CASSLKDLVPQYF
clone_size: .; j_call: TRBJ2-6; d_call: TRBD1; v_call: TRBV5-4; cdr3_nt: TGTGCCAGCAGCTTGGACAGGGGGCTTTCCGGGGCCAACGTCCTGACTTTC; cdr3_aa: CASSLDRGLSGANVLTF